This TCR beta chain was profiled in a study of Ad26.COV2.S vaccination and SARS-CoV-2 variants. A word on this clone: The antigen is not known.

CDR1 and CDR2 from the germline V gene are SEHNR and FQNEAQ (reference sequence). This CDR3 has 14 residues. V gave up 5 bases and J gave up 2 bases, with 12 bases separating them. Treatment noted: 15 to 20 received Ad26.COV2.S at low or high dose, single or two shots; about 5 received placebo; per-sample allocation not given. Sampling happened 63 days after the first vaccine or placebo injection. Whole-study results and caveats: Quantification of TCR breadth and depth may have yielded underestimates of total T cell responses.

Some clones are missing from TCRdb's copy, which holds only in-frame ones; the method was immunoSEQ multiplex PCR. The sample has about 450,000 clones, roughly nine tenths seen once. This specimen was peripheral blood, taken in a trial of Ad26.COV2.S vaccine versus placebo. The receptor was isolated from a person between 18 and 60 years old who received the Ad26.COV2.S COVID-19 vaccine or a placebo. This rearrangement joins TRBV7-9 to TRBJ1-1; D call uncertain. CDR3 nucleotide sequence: TGTGCCAGCAGCCCCCGGTTAGTTAACACTGAAGCTTTCTTT. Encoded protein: CASSPRLVNTEAFF.